In its sample, the clone carrying this TCR beta chain was seen a few times. The data are from a study of blood T cells in healthy people across ages. V shed 6 bases and J 1 base; nucleotides not matched to a gene: 5. The CDR3 consists of 14 residues. Germline V gene lookup returns CDR1 MNHEY and CDR2 SVGEGT. Primers used in a second PCR of roughly 6 to 11 cycles were a sample-barcoded 5' primer and a J-beta primer mix. TCRdb independently ran MiXCR on the 5' RACE reads; one entry per CDR3 protein. Of about 1.8 million distinct CDR3 sequences listed, around half are singletons. This sequence originates from a woman aged 40 to 49 in good health. The chain couples TRBV6-2 or TRBV6-3 to TRBJ2-7; 8 bases agree with TRBD1. Sequenced input: blood. The CDR3 DNA follows: TGTGCCAGCAGGGCGGACAGGGTGTCCTACGAGCAGTACTTC. Translating gives CASRADRVSYEQYF.